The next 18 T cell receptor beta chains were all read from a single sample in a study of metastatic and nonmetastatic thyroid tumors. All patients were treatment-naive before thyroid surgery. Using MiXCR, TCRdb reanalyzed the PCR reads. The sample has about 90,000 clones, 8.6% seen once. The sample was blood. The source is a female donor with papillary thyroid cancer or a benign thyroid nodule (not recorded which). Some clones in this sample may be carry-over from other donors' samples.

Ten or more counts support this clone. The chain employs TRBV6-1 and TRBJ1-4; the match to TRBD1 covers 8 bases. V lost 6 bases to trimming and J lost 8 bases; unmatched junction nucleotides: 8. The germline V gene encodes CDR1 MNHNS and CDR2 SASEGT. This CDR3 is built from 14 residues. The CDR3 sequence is CASSLTGESEKLFF. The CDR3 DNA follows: TGTGCCAGCAGCCTGACAGGGGAATCCGAAAAACTGTTTTTT.

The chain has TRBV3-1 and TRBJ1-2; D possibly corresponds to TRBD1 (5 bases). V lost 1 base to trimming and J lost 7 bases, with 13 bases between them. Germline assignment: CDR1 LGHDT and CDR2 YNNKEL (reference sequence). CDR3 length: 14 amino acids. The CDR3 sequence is CASSQVSREGGYTF. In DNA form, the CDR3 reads TGTGCCAGCAGCCAAGTAAGCAGGGAAGGTGGCTACACCTTC. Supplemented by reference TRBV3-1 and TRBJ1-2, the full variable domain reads DTAVSQTPKYLVTQMGNDKSIKCEQNLGHDTMYWYKQDSKKFLKIMFSYNNKELIINETVPNRFSPKSPDKAHLNLHINSLELGDSAVYFCASSQVSREGGYTFGSGTRLTVV.

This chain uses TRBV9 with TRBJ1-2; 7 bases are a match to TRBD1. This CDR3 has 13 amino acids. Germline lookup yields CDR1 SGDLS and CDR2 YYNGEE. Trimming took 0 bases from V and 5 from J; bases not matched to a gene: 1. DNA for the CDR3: TGTGCCAGCAGCGTAGGACAGGGTTATGGCTACACCTTC. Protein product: CASSVGQGYGYTF.

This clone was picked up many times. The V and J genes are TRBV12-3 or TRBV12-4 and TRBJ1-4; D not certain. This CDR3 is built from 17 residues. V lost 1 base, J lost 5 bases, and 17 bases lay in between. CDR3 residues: CASSLGQTLRGNEKLFF. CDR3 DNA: TGTGCCAGCAGTTTAGGGCAGACACTTCGAGGGAATGAAAAACTGTTTTTT.

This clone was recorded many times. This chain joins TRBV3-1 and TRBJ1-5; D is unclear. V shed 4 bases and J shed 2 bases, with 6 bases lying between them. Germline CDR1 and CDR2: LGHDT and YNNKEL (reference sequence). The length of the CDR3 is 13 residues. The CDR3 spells CASSPGGNQPQHF. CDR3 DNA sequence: TGTGCCAGCAGCCCCGGGGGCAATCAGCCCCAGCATTTT.

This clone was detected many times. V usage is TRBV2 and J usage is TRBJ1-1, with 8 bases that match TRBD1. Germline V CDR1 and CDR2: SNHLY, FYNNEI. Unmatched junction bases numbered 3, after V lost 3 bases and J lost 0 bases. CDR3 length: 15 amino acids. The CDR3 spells CASSDRRGLNTEAFF. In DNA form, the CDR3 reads TGTGCCAGCAGTGACCGCAGGGGGCTGAACACTGAAGCTTTCTTT.

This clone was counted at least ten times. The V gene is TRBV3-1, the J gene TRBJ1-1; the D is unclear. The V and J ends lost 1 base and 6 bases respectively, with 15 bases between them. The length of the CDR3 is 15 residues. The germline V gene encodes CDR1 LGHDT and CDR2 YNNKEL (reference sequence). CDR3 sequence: CASSQAAAYGSEAFF. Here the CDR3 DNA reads TGTGCCAGCAGCCAAGCCGCGGCCTACGGGTCTGAAGCTTTCTTT. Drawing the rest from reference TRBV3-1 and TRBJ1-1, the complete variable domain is DTAVSQTPKYLVTQMGNDKSIKCEQNLGHDTMYWYKQDSKKFLKIMFSYNNKELIINETVPNRFSPKSPDKAHLNLHINSLELGDSAVYFCASSQAAAYGSEAFFGQGTRLTVV.

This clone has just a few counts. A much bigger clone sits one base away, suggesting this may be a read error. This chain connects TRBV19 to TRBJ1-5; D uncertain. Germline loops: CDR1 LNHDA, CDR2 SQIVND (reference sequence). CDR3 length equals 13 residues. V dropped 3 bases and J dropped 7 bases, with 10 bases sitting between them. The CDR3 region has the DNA TGTGCCAGTAGTATCCGCTCATGGCAGCCCCAGCATTTT. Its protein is CASSIRSWQPQHF.

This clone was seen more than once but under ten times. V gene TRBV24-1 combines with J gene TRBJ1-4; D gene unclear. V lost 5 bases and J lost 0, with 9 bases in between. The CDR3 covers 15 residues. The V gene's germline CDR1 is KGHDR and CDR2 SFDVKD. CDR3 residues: CATSGQQATNEKLFF. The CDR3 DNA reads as TGTGCCACCAGTGGTCAACAAGCAACTAATGAAAAACTGTTTTTT.

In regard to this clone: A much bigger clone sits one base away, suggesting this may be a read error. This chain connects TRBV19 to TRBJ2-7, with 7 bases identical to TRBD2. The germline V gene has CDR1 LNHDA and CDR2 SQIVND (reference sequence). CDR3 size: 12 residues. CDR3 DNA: TGTGCCAGCGGGACTACCTCCTACGAGCAGTGCTTC. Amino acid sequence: CASGTTSYEQCF.

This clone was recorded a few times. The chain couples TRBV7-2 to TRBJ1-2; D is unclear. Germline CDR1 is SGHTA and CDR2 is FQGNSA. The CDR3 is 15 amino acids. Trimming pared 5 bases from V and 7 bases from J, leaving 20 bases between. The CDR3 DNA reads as TGTGCCAGCAGCCAAGACGGGGAATTAGTCTCTGGCTACACCTTC. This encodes CASSQDGELVSGYTF.

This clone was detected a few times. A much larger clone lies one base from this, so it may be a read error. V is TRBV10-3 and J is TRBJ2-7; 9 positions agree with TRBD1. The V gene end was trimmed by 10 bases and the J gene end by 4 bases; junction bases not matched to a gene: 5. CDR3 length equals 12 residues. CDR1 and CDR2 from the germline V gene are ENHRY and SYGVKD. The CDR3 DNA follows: TGTGCCAGTGGAGGGACAGGGTACGAGCAGTACTTC. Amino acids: CASGGTGYEQYF.

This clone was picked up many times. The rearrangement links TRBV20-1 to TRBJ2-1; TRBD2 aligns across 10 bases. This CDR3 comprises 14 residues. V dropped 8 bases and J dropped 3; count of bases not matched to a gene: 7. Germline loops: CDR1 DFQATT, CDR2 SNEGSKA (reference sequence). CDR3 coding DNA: TGCAGTTCCCAGGGGACTAGCGACTACAATGAGCAGTTCTTC. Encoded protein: CSSQGTSDYNEQFF.

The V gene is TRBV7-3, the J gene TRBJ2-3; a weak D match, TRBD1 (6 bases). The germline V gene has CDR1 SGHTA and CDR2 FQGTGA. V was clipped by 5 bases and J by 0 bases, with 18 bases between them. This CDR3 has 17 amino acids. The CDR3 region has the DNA TGTGCCAGCAGCCCTATCCCCACAGGGCTTAGCACAGATACGCAGTATTTT. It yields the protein CASSPIPTGLSTDTQYF.

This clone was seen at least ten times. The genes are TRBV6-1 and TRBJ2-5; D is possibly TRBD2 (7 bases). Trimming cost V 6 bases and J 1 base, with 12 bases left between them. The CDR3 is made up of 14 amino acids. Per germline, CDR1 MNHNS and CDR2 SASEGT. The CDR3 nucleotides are TGTGCCAGCAGAAGGGCGGGGGCCCAAGAGACCCAGTACTTC. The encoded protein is CASRRAGAQETQYF.

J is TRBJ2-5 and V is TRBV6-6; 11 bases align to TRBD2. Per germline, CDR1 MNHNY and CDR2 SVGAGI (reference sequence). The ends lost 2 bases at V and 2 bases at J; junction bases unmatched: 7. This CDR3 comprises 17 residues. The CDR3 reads CASSYVELAGGQETQYF. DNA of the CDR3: TGTGCCAGCAGTTACGTCGAGCTAGCGGGGGGACAAGAGACCCAGTACTTC.

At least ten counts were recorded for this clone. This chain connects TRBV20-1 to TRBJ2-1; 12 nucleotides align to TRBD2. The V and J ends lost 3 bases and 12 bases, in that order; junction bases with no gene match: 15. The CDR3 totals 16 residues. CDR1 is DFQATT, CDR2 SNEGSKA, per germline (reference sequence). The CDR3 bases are TGCAGTGCTAGGACTAGCGGGGGACCTGAGTTATTGTTGCAGTTCTTC. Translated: CSARTSGGPELLLQFF.

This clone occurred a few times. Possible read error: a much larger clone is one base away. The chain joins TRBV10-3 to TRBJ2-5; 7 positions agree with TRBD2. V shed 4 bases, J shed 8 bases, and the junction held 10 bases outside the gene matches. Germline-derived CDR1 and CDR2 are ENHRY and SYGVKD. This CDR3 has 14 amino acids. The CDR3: CAISGGEGPDTQYF. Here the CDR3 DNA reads TGTGCCATCAGTGGGGGGGAGGGCCCGGATACCCAGTACTTC.